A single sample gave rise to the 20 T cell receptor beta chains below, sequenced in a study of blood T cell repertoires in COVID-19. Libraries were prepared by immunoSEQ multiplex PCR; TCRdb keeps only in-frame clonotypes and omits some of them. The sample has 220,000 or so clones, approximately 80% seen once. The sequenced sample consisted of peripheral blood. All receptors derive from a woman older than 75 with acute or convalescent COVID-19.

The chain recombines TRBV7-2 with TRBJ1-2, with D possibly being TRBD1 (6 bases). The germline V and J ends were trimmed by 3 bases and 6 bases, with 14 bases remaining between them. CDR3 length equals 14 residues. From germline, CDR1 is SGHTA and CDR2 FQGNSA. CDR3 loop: CASSLYLTGDGYTF. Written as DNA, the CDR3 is TGTGCCAGCAGCTTGTATCTGACAGGTGATGGCTACACCTTC.

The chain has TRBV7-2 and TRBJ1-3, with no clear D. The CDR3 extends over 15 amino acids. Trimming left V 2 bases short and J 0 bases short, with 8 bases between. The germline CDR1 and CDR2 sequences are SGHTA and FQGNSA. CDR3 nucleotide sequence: TGTGCCAGCAGCTTACCAGGCCTCTCTGGAAACACCATATATTTT. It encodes CASSLPGLSGNTIYF.

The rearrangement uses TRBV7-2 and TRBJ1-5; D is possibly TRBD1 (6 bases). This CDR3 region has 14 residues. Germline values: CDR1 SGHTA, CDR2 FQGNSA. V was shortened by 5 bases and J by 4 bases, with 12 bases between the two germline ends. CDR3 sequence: CASSPGQFNQPQHF. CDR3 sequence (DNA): TGTGCCAGCAGCCCTGGACAGTTTAATCAGCCCCAGCATTTT.

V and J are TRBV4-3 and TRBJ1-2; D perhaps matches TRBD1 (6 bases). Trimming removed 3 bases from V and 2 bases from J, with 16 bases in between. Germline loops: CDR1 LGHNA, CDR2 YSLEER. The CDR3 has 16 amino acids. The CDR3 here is CASSQDNRVQNYGYTF. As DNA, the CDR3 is TGCGCCAGCAGCCAGGATAACAGGGTCCAAAACTATGGCTACACCTTC.

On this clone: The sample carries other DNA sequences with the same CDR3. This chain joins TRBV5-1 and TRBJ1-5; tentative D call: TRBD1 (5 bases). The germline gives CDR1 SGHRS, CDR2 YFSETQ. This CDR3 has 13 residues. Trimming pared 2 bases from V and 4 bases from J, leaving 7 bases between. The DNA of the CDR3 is TGCGCCAGCAGCTTCGGGGGAAATCAGCCCCAGCATTTT. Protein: CASSFGGNQPQHF.

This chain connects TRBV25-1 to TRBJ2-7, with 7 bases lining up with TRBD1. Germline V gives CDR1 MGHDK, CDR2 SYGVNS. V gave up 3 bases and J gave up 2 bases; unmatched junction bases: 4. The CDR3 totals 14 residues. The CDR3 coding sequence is TGTGCCAGCAGTGATGTAACAGGGGCCTACGAGCAGTACTTC. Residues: CASSDVTGAYEQYF.

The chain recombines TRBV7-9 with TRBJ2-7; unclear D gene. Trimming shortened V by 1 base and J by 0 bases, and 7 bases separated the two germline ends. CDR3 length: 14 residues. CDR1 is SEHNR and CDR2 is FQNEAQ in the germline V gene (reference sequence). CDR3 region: CASSLVPSSYEQYF. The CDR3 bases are TGTGCCAGCAGCTTAGTTCCCAGCTCCTACGAGCAGTACTTC.

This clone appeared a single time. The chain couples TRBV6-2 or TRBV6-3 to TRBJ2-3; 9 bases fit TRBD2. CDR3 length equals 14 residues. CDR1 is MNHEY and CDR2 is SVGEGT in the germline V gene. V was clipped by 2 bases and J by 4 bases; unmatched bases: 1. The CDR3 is CASSYGTSSDTQYF. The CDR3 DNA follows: TGTGCCAGCAGTTACGGGACTAGCTCAGATACGCAGTATTTT.

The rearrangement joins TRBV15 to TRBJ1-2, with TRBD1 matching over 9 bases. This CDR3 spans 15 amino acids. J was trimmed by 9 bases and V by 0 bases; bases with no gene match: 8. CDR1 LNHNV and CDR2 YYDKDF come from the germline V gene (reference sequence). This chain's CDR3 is CATSRDRGTGRSYTF. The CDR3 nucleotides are TGTGCCACCAGCAGAGATAGGGGGACAGGGCGGAGCTACACCTTC.

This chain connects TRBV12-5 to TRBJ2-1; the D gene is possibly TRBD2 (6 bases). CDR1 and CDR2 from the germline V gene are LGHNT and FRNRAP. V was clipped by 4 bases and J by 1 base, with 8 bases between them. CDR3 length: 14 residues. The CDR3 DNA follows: TGTGCTAGTGGTTCCGGGACTTCCTACAATGAGCAGTTCTTC. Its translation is CASGSGTSYNEQFF.

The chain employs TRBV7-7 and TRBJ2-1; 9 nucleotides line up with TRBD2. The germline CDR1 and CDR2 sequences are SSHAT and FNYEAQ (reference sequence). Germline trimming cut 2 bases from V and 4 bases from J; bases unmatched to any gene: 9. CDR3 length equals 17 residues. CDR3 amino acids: CASSLYPPSGAYNEQFF. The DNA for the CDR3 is TGTGCCAGCAGCTTATACCCCCCTAGCGGGGCATACAATGAGCAGTTCTTC.

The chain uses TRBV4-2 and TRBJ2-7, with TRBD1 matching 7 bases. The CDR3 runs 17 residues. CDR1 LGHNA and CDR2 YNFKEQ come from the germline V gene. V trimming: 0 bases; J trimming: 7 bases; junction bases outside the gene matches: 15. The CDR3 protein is CASSQDGRVGQRGEQYF. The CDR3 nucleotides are TGTGCCAGCAGCCAAGATGGTAGAGTGGGACAGAGGGGGGAGCAGTACTTC.

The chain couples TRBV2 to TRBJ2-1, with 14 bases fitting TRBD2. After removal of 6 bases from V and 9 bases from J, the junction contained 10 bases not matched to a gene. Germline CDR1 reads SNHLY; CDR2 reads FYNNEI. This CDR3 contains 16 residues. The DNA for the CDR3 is TGTGCCAGCAGAGGACTAGCGGGAGGCCCCATCGGTGAGCAGTTCTTC. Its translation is CASRGLAGGPIGEQFF. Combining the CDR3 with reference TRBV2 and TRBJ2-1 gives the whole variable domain EPEVTQTPSHQVTQMGQEVILRCVPISNHLYFYWYRQILGQKVEFLVSFYNNEISEKSEIFDDQFSVERPDGSNFTLKIRSTKLEDSAMYFCASRGLAGGPIGEQFFGPGTRLTVL.

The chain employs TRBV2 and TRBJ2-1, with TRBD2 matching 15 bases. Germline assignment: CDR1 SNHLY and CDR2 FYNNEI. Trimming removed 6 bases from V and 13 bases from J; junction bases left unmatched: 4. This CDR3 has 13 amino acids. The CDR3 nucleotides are TGTGCCAGCAGGCGGACTAGCGGGGGGGGCCAGTTCTTC. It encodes CASRRTSGGGQFF.

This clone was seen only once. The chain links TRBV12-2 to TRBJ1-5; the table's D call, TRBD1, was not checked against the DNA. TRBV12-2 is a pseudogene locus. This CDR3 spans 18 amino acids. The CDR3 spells CASRSPGTVLRSNQPQHF. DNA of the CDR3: TGTGCAAGTCGCTCCCCCGGGACAGTCCTTAGGAGCAATCAGCCCCAGCATTTT.

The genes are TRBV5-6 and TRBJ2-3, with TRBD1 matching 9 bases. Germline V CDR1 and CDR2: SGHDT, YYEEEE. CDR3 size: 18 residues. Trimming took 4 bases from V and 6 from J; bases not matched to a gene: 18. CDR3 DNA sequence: TGTGCCAGCAGCCTAAGCTACAGGGGGCGCTTAGATAGGGATACGCAGTATTTT. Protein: CASSLSYRGRLDRDTQYF.

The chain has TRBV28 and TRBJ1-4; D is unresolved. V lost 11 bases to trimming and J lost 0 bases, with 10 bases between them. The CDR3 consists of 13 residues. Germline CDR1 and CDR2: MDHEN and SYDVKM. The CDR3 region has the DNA TGTGCCTGCGGCGGGTCAACTAATGAAAAACTGTTTTTT. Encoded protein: CACGGSTNEKLFF. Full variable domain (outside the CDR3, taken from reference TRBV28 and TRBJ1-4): DVKVTQSSRYLVKRTGEKVFLECVQDMDHENMFWYRQDPGLGLRLIYFSYDVKMKEKGDIPEGYSVSREKKERFSLILESASTNQTSMYLCACGGSTNEKLFFGSGTQLSVL.

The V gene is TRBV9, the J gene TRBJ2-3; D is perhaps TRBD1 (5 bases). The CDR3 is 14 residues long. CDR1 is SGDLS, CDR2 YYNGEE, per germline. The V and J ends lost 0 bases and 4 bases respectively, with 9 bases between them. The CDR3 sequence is CASSVEEGADTQYF. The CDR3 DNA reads TGTGCCAGCAGCGTAGAAGAAGGGGCAGATACGCAGTATTTT.

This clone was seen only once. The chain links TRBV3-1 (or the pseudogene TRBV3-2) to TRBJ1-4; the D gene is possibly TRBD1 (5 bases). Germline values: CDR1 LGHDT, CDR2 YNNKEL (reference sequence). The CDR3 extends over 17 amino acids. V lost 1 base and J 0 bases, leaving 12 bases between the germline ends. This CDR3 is CASSQGFRQTTNEKLFF. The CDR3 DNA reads TGTGCCAGCAGCCAAGGCTTCCGACAGACAACTAATGAAAAACTGTTTTTT.

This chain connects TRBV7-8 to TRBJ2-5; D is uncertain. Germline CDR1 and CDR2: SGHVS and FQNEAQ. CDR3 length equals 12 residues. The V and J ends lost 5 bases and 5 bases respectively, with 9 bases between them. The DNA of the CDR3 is TGTGCCAGCAGCCCTTCCCTCGAGACCCAGTACTTC. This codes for CASSPSLETQYF. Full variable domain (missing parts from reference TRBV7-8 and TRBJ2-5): GAGVSQSPRYKVAKRGQDVALRCDPISGHVSLFWYQQALGQGPEFLTYFQNEAQLDKSGLPSDRFFAERPEGSVSTLKIQRTQQEDSAVYLCASSPSLETQYFGPGTRLLVL.